This T cell receptor beta chain was identified in a study of technical replicates of blood from a handful of donors. Libraries were prepared by immunoSEQ multiplex PCR; TCRdb keeps only in-frame clonotypes and omits some of them. The sample holds around 85,000 clones, just under 95% seen once. The sample holds a few counts of this clone. Looked up from germline, CDR1 is LNHDA and CDR2 is SQIVND (reference sequence). The CDR3 extends over 13 amino acids. V was pared by 5 bases and J by 7 bases, with 12 bases between. Material for sequencing was T cells isolated from PBMCs. The sequence derives from a human donor in good health. The chain combines TRBV19 with TRBJ2-1, with a tentative D call TRBD2 (6 bases). The CDR3 sequence: CASSWDSLNEQFF. Written as DNA, the CDR3 is TGTGCCAGTAGTTGGGACTCTCTTAATGAGCAGTTCTTC. Filled out from reference TRBV19 and TRBJ2-1, the complete variable domain reads DGGITQSPKYLFRKEGQNVTLSCEQNLNHDAMYWYRQDPGQGLRLIYYSQIVNDFQKGDIAEGYSVSREKKESFPLTVTSAQKNPTAFYLCASSWDSLNEQFFGPGTRLTVL.